This TCR beta chain emerged from a study of blood T cell repertoires in COVID-19. On the study more broadly: Researchers got acute and convalescent COVID-19 samples from the United States, Italy and Spain. Sample material is recorded as cDNA or gDNA derived from T cells, B-cell-depleted T cells, or PBMCs.

V gave up 0 bases and J gave up 9 bases, with 9 bases separating them. The CDR3 is 13 amino acids. Germline V gene data show CDR1 as MNHNS and CDR2 as SASEGT. Methods used by the authors: Reference gene primers were amplified, and this amplification served to estimate nucleated cell counts. Sequencing was performed with immunoSEQ multiplex PCR; in TCRdb, only in-frame clones are kept and a portion is missing. The D gene and trimming were derived from the DNA, and the V and J assignments and clone size from that table. The sample holds about 100,000 clones, around 88% seen once. The sequence derives from a human donor in a cohort sampled during active COVID-19. Sequenced: peripheral blood. The rearrangement uses TRBV6-1 and TRBJ1-5; no reliable D call. The CDR3 loop is CASSEAIRGPQHF. The CDR3 DNA is TGTGCCAGCAGTGAAGCGATACGGGGGCCCCAGCATTTT.